A single sample gave rise to the 18 T cell receptor beta chains below, sequenced in a study of technical replicates of blood from a few donors. Sequencing was performed with immunoSEQ multiplex PCR; in TCRdb, only in-frame clones are kept and a portion is missing. The sample includes about 80,000 clones, approximately 94% seen only once; the top ten take about 0.37%. The sequencing input was T cells isolated from PBMCs. The receptors stem from a human donor in good health.

The chain has TRBV5-4 and TRBJ2-3; D is undetermined. V was cut by 2 bases and J by 4 bases, with 11 bases left in between. The CDR3 is 14 residues long. Germline loops: CDR1 SGHNT, CDR2 YYREEE (reference sequence). CDR3 residues: CASSFRLPADTQYF. For the CDR3, the DNA is TGTGCCAGCAGCTTCCGACTCCCGGCAGATACGCAGTATTTT.

The chain uses TRBV28 and TRBJ1-4, with TRBD1 matching over 9 bases. This CDR3 region has 15 residues. CDR1 MDHEN and CDR2 SYDVKM come from the germline V gene. V gave up 6 bases and J gave up 8 bases; unmatched junction bases: 10. This CDR3 reads CASRPSTGGGEKLFF. The DNA for the CDR3 is TGTGCCAGCAGACCCTCGACAGGGGGTGGGGAAAAACTGTTTTTT.

The rearrangement links TRBV27 to TRBJ2-7, with 7 nucleotides matching TRBD1. This CDR3 region has 13 residues. The germline V gene encodes CDR1 MNHEY and CDR2 SMNVEV (reference sequence). Germline trimming cut 5 bases from V and 6 bases from J; bases unmatched to any gene: 7. The CDR3 region has the DNA TGTGCCAGCAGTGGATCAGGGGGACGCGAGCAGTACTTC. Residues: CASSGSGGREQYF.

The rearrangement uses TRBV7-2 and TRBJ2-7; 15 bases fit TRBD2. Germline V gene lookup returns CDR1 SGHTA and CDR2 FQGNSA. The CDR3 totals 19 residues. V shed 1 base, J shed 2 bases, and the junction held 9 bases outside the gene matches. The chain's CDR3 is CASSLGEARTSGRAYEQYF. The DNA of the CDR3 is TGTGCCAGCAGCTTAGGAGAGGCTAGGACTAGCGGGAGGGCCTACGAGCAGTACTTC.

This rearrangement joins TRBV27 to TRBJ2-7; 8 bases fit TRBD2. CDR1 is MNHEY and CDR2 is SMNVEV in the germline V gene (reference sequence). This CDR3 spans 14 amino acids. The trim removed 6 bases at V and 10 bases at J, leaving 14 bases unmatched. The CDR3 DNA reads TGTGCCAGCAGGGGTGGGGCGGGAGGAATGGAACAGTACTTC. It yields the protein CASRGGAGGMEQYF.

This chain joins TRBV7-9 and TRBJ2-7, with D perhaps TRBD1 (6 bases). The CDR3 length is 14 residues. Looked up from germline, CDR1 is SEHNR and CDR2 is FQNEAQ (reference sequence). V lost 5 bases and J lost 3, with 14 bases in between. CDR3 sequence reads: CASSPRDKIYEQYF. CDR3 DNA: TGTGCCAGCAGCCCCCGGGACAAGATCTACGAGCAGTACTTC.

As concerns this clone: The junction differs from germline at one of its ends, possibly a read error. V usage is TRBV27 and J usage is TRBJ2-5; 8 positions agree with TRBD2. Germline lookup yields CDR1 MNHEY and CDR2 SMNVEV (reference sequence). CDR3 length: 14 residues. In DNA form, the CDR3 reads TGTGCCAGCAGTTCCCACCGGGAGGGCAGGACCTTTAACTTC. This encodes CASSSHREGRTFNF.

The V gene is TRBV5-1, the J gene TRBJ2-1; 11 nucleotides line up with TRBD2. Germline CDR1 reads SGHRS; CDR2 reads YFSETQ. CDR3 length: 16 amino acids. J was trimmed by 3 bases and V by 4 bases; bases with no gene match: 6. CDR3 loop: CASSPGLAGVYNEQFF. The CDR3 DNA reads as TGCGCCAGCAGCCCAGGACTAGCGGGCGTCTACAATGAGCAGTTCTTC.

CDR3 nucleotide sequence: TGTGCTAGTGGTGACAGGTCCCGCTCTGGGGCCAACGTCCTGACTTTC. Its translation: CASGDRSRSGANVLTF. The V gene is TRBV12-5, the J gene TRBJ2-6; perhaps TRBD1 as D (6 bases). Germline lookup yields CDR1 LGHNT and CDR2 FRNRAP. Trimming took off 5 bases at V and 0 bases at J, with 11 bases between the two ends. The CDR3 has 16 amino acids.

The chain joins TRBV11-2 to TRBJ2-7; perhaps TRBD2 as D (6 bases). The CDR3 contains 13 residues. Trimming shortened V by 2 bases and J by 4 bases, and 9 bases separated the two germline ends. Germline CDR1 SGHAT, CDR2 FQNNGV. CDR3 protein: CASSLSGEYEQYF. The CDR3, as DNA: TGTGCCAGCAGCTTATCGGGGGAATACGAGCAGTACTTC. Supplemented by reference TRBV11-2 and TRBJ2-7, the full variable domain reads EAGVAQSPRYKIIEKRQSVAFWCNPISGHATLYWYQQILGQGPKLLIQFQNNGVVDDSQLPKDRFSAERLKGVDSTLKIQPAKLEDSAVYLCASSLSGEYEQYFGPGTRLTVT.

V is TRBV9 and J is TRBJ2-1; 9 bases align to TRBD1. Germline V gene sequence: CDR1 SGDLS, CDR2 YYNGEE. The CDR3 has 15 amino acids. With 4 bases clipped from V and 4 bases from J, the junction kept 6 bases outside the gene matches. The CDR3 DNA sequence: TGTGCCAGCAGCACCGGGACAGGGCTTTACAATGAGCAGTTCTTC. Encoded protein: CASSTGTGLYNEQFF.

This clone was found once. The chain carries TRBV5-1 and TRBJ1-2; 9 bases line up with TRBD1. CDR1 is SGHRS and CDR2 is YFSETQ in the germline V gene. The V gene end was trimmed by 1 base and the J gene end by 5 bases; junction bases not matched to a gene: 3. This CDR3 region has 14 residues. The CDR3 DNA follows: TGCGCCAGCAGCTTGAGGGACAGGGATTATGGCTACACCTTC. Amino acids: CASSLRDRDYGYTF.

The chain employs TRBV2 and TRBJ1-1; 8 bases are a match to TRBD1. The CDR3 totals 14 residues. The V segment lost 4 bases and the J segment 2 bases; nucleotides outside the gene matches: 3. Germline V gives CDR1 SNHLY, CDR2 FYNNEI. In nucleotides, the CDR3 is TGTGCCAGCAGTGGACAGGGGAGTAACACTGAAGCTTTCTTT. Translation: CASSGQGSNTEAFF.

J is TRBJ1-1 and V is TRBV29-1; maybe TRBD1 (5 bases). This CDR3 is built from 13 residues. Trimming shortened V by 7 bases and J by 0 bases, and 12 bases separated the two germline ends. Germline V lookup: CDR1 SQVTM, CDR2 ANQGSEA. The CDR3 nucleotides are TGCAGCGGGGAGGGGAGGCTGAACACTGAAGCTTTCTTT. Protein product: CSGEGRLNTEAFF.

The chain joins TRBV29-1 to TRBJ1-2; TRBD1 is a possible D gene (6 bases). With 4 bases removed from V and 4 bases from J, the gap between germline ends came to 19 bases. The CDR3 contains 15 residues. CDR1 and CDR2 (germline): SQVTM, ANQGSEA. The CDR3 nucleotides are TGCAGCGTTGCGGGGGGCGATTCTTCTGTCTATGGCTACACCTTC. The encoded protein is CSVAGGDSSVYGYTF.

This sequence joins TRBV27 and TRBJ1-4; D is perhaps TRBD1 (6 bases). The CDR3 is made up of 16 amino acids. In germline, CDR1 is MNHEY, CDR2 SMNVEV (reference sequence). V lost 5 bases to trimming and J lost 6 bases, with 19 bases between them. For the CDR3, the DNA is TGTGCCAGCAGTGGGGGAGGGGGTGTGAGATATGAAAAACTGTTTTTT. This encodes CASSGGGGVRYEKLFF.

This chain links TRBV6-5 with TRBJ1-2; 7 bases match TRBD1. CDR3 size: 13 residues. Losses at the gene ends were 2 bases for V and 6 bases for J; bases not matched to a gene: 3. The germline gives CDR1 MNHEY, CDR2 SVGAGI. Here the CDR3 reads CASSYGRGDGYTF. The CDR3, as DNA: TGTGCCAGCAGTTACGGCAGGGGGGATGGCTACACCTTC.

The chain uses TRBV6-1 and TRBJ1-1; the D gene is possibly TRBD1 (6 bases). The CDR3 is 15 residues long. Per the germline V gene, CDR1 is MNHNS and CDR2 is SASEGT. V gave up 6 bases and J gave up 3 bases, with 17 bases separating them. DNA of the CDR3: TGTGCCAGCAGGGAAACGACAGGACCCGACACTGAAGCTTTCTTT. Protein product: CASRETTGPDTEAFF.